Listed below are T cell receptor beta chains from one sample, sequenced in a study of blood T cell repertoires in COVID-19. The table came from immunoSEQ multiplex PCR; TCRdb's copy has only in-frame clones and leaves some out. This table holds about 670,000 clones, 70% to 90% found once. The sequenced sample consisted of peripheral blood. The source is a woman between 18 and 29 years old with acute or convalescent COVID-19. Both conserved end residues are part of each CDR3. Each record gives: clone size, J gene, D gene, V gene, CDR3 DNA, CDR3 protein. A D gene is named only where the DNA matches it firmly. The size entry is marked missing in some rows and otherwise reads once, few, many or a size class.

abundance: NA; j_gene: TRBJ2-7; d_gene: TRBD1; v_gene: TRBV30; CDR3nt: TGTGCCTGGAGCAGGGACAGGGGGGCCTACGAGCAGTACTTC; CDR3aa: CAWSRDRGAYEQYF
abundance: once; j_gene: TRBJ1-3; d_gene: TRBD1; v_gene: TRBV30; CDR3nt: TGTGCCTGGAGTCGCCAAACAGGGGAAGCGCTTGGAAACACCATATATTTT; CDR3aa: CAWSRQTGEALGNTIYF
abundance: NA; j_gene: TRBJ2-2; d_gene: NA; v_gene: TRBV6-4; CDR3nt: TGTGCCAGCAGTGGACTAGATCGTGGGGAGCTGTTTTTT; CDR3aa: CASSGLDRGELFF
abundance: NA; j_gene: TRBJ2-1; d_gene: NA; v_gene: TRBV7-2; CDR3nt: TGTGCCAGCAGCCCAAAAGCTAATGAGCAGTTCTTC; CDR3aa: CASSPKANEQFF
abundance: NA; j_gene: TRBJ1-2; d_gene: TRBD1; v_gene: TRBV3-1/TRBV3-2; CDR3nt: TGTGCCAGCAGCCAAGAAAAACACAGGGGCCGGAGGAGTGGTGGCTACACCTTC; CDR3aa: CASSQEKHRGRRSGGYTF
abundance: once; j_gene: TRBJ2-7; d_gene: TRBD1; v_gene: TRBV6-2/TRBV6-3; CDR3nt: TGTGCCAGCAGTCCAGCCTCGACAGGGTTTCCCTACGAGCAGTACTTC; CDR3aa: CASSPASTGFPYEQYF
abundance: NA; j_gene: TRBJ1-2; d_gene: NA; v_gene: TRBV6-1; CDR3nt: TGTGCCAGCAGTGAAGGGTCGGAGTATGGCTACACCTTC; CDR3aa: CASSEGSEYGYTF
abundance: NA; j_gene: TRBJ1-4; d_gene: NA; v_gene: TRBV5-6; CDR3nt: TGTGCCAGCAGCTTGGGCGCTCGATCACTTGAAAAACTGTTTTTT; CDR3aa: CASSLGARSLEKLFF
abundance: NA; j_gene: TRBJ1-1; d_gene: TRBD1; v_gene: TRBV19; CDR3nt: TGTGCCAGTAGTATACAGGGGGCGCGAGCTTTCTTT; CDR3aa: CASSIQGARAFF
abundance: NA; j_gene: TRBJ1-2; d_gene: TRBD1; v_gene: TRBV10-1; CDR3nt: TGCGCCAGCAGCCCCTGGACAGGCCACTCGGCCTATGGCTACACCTTC; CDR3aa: CASSPWTGHSAYGYTF
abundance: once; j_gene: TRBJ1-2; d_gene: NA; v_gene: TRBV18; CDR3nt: TGTGCCAGCTCACCACAATTGGACACCGTAGGCTACACCTTC; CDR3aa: CASSPQLDTVGYTF
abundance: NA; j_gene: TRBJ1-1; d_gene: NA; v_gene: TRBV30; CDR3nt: TGTGCCTGGACCCACCGGCCGGGGGTTGAAGCTTTCTTT; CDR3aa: CAWTHRPGVEAFF
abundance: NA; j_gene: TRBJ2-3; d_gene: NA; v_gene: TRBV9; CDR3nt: TGTGCCAGCAGCTTATCCCAGCGATTCACAGATACGCAGTATTTT; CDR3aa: CASSLSQRFTDTQYF
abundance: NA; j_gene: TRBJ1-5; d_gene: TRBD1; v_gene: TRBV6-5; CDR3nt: TGTGCCAGCCGACAGGGGGCCATCAATCAGCCCCAGCATTTT; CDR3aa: CASRQGAINQPQHF
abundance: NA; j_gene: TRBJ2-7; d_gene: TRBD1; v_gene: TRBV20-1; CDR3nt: TGCAGTGCTAGTTATGACAGGGACTACGAGCAGTACTTC; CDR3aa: CSASYDRDYEQYF
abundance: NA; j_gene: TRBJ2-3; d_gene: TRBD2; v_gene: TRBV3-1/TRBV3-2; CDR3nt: TGTGCCAGCAGCCCTGAGGGACTAGCAGCAGATACGCAGTATTTT; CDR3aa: CASSPEGLAADTQYF
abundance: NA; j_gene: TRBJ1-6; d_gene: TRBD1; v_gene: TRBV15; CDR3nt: TGTGCCACCACCTTAGGACAGGGTTCCTCACCCCTCCACTTT; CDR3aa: CATTLGQGSSPLHF
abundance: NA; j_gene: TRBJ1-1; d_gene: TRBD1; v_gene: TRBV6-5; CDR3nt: TGTGCCAGCAGGGGACAGGGGGTTGGCACTGAAGCTTTCTTT; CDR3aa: CASRGQGVGTEAFF
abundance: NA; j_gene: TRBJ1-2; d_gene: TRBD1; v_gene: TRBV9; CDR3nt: TGTGCCAGCAGCGTAGCCAAAACCCCATCGATGGAGGGGGCCTATGGCTACACCTTC; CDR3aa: CASSVAKTPSMEGAYGYTF
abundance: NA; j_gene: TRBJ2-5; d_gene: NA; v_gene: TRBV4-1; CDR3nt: TGCGCCAGCAGCCCAGGACTTTGGGAAGAGACCCAGTACTTC; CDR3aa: CASSPGLWEETQYF
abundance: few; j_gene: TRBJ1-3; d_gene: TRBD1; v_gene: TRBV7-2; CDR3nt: TGTGCCAGCAGCTTAGCGAGGACAGGGGCTGGAAACACCATATATTTT; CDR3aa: CASSLARTGAGNTIYF
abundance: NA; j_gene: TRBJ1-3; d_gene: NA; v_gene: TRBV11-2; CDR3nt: TGTGCCAGCAGCCCACCCGGACAGAACTCTGGAAACACCATATATTTT; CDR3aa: CASSPPGQNSGNTIYF
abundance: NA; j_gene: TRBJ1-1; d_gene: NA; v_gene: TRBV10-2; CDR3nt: TGCGCCACCCTCGGACAGAGGAACACTGAAGCTTTCTTT; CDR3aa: CATLGQRNTEAFF
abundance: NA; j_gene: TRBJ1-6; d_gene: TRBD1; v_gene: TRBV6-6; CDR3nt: TGTGCCAGCAGTTACCTCGGACAGGGAGGTAATTCACCCCTCCACTTT; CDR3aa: CASSYLGQGGNSPLHF
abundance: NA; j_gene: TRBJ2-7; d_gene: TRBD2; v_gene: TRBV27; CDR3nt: TGTGCCAGCACCGATCACGGCGGGAGCTACGAGCAGTACTTC; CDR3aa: CASTDHGGSYEQYF
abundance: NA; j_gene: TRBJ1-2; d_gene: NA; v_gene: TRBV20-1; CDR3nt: TGCAGTGCTAGAGATCTTGTTGGCTACACCTTC; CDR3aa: CSARDLVGYTF
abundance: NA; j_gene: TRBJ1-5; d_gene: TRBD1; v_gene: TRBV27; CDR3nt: TGTGCCAGCAGCCCCGGGACAGGGTCCAATCAGCCCCAGCATTTT; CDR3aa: CASSPGTGSNQPQHF
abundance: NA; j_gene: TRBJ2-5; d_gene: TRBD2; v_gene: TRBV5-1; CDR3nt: TGCGCCAGCAGCGCTGGGACTAGCGGAGAGACCCAGTACTTC; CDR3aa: CASSAGTSGETQYF
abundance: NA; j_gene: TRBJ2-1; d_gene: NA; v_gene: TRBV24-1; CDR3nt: TGTGCCACCAGTGACCCACCACGGGGAAGCTACAATGAGCAGTTCTTC; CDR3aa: CATSDPPRGSYNEQFF
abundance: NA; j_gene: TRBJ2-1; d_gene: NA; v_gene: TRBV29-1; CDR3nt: TGCAGCGTTCCTGACAGGAACTATTTCTCCTACAATGAGCAGTTCTTC; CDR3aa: CSVPDRNYFSYNEQFF
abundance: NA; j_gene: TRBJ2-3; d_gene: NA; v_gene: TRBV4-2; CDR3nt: TGTGCCAGCAGCCCCCGCCTGTCCGGGGATACGCAGTATTTT; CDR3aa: CASSPRLSGDTQYF
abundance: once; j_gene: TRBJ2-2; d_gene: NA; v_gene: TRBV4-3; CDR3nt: TGCGCCAGCAGCCATAGTCGGGTTCGGGAAGCAGACTCGAACACCGGGGAGCTGTTTTTT; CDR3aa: CASSHSRVREADSNTGELFF
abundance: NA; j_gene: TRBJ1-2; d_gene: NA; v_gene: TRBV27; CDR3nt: TGTGCCAGCAGCTTCGGGGGGGCATCCTATGGCTACACCTTC; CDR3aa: CASSFGGASYGYTF
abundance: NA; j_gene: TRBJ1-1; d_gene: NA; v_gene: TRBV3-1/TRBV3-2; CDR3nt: TGTGCCAGCAGCCAAGTTGGAGGGGACACTGAAGCTTTCTTT; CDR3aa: CASSQVGGDTEAFF
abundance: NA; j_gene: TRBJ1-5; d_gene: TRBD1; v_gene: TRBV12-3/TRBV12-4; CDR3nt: TGTGCCAGCAGTACAACAGGGGAACAGCCCCAGCATTTT; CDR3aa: CASSTTGEQPQHF
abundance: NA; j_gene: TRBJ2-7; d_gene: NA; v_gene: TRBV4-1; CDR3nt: TGCGCCAGCAGCCAAGATCACGGGGCCTACGAGCAGTACTTC; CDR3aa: CASSQDHGAYEQYF
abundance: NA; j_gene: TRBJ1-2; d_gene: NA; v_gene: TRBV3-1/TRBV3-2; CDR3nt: TGTGCCAGCAGCCAAAAAGGGGGTGGCTACACCTTC; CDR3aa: CASSQKGGGYTF
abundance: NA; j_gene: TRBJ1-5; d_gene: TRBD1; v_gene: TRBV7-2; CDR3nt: TGTGCCAGCAGCGTGGGGACAGGGGGCGCGCAGCCCCAGCATTTT; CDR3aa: CASSVGTGGAQPQHF
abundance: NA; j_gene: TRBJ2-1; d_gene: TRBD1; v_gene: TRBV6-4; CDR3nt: TGTGCCAGCAGTGCCGACAGGGGTTCCTACAATGAGCAGTTCTTC; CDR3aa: CASSADRGSYNEQFF